This T cell receptor (beta chain) emerged from a study of cytomegalovirus exposure and HLA in healthy donors. Broader study findings: In vitro, three CMV-associated chains proved specific for CMV antigens. One later analysis, an examination of the 120 validation repertoires, found that first-cohort TCR clusters tended to co-occur in them. Some TCR beta chains (roughly 160 of them) were listed as cytomegalovirus-associated.

This table comes from immunoSEQ multiplex PCR, and its TCRdb copy is limited to in-frame clones, with some not included. The sample has approximately 82,000 clones; 85% to 95% are singletons. Comments on this clone: As yet, its antigen is unknown.

Germline CDR1 is SEHNR and CDR2 is FQNEAQ (reference sequence). This CDR3 is 12 amino acids long. The V end was cut by 5 bases, the J end by 0 bases, with 5 bases between. The sample consisted of PBMCs. The receptor was derived from a woman younger than 35 in good health and CMV-seronegative. The rearrangement joins TRBV7-9 to TRBJ2-7; no definite D call. In DNA, the CDR3 is TGTGCCAGCAGCCCGGGCTCCTACGAGCAGTACTTC. This encodes CASSPGSYEQYF.